This T cell receptor (beta chain) was recorded in a study of blood T cell repertoires in COVID-19 (dated by TCRdb to 2018 to 2020). Describing the broader study: Samples covering the acute and convalescent phases of COVID-19 were provided by collaborators in the United States, Italy and Spain. The material from the prospective study consisted of cDNA or gDNA derived from T cells, B-cell-depleted T cells, or PBMCs. Subjects who had been exposed to COVID-19, were actively infected with it, or had recovered from it provided the deeply sampled blood TCRbeta repertoires that made up the dataset. The repertoires were made available in a free public database intended to serve as a resource for research on the immune response to SARS-CoV-2. Samples came from the ongoing ImmuneRACE study (first 160 participants) plus 1,254 subjects from 6 global collaborators. The sample metadata nearly always contained a de-identified subject ID, COVID-19 status, age in years and sex. HLA class I and class II types, where available, came from metadata supplied by the sample provider rather than from assay-based typing.

The table lists this clone with a count of one. Its antigen specificity is not known. Per-base quality was not reported, and no clone a single base away is much larger than it. In the prospective study, participants were roughly 18 to 100 years old, resided in about two dozen geographic areas of the United States, and were enrolled through a virtual design. To assign participants to cohorts, the prospective study relied on clinical history that participants themselves reported in a screening survey and a study questionnaire. Recovered participants in ImmuneRACE Cohort 3 were defined as having two consecutive negative NP/OP PCR tests, clearance from a healthcare professional, or resolution of symptoms. In the prospective study, whole blood, serum and a nasopharyngeal or oropharyngeal swab were collected from each participant by mobile phlebotomists. Additional blood draws and questionnaires over an approximately two-month period could optionally be provided by prospective study participants. Before DNA extraction, blood samples from the prospective study were shipped at room temperature or frozen.

TCRbeta CDR3 regions were amplified from genomic DNA by means of the immunoSEQ Assay, a bias-controlled multiplex PCR. Per the source publication's procedure: The number of nucleated cells in each sample was estimated from the amplification of reference gene primers within the assay. Sequence reads were collapsed and filtered to measure the absolute abundance of every unique TCRbeta CDR3 rearrangement. Productive Simpson clonality was computed per sample as the square root of Simpson's diversity index over productive rearrangements. Imported from immuneACCESS, the table was reduced by TCRdb to in-frame sequences with V and J called. These copies leave out some clones; in studies compared against another copy, an unresolved V gene accounts for under half, and the cause of the remainder is not known. That table furnishes V, J and clone size, whereas the DNA furnished D and trimming. The sample yields about 150,000 clones; 78% were counted once. Of the sample, approximately 6% falls within the top ten clones.

The cysteine opens and the phenylalanine closes a CDR3 of 13 amino acids. Left in the record is the CDR3 DNA by itself, 39 bases read in frame from the first base. V is cut back by 3 bases and J by 4 bases, with 2 bases in the junction unmatched. What the authors observed across the whole study: The amount of clinical and demographic metadata varied by source and participant and was provided uncurated.

The chain is made from TRBV12-3 or TRBV12-4 and TRBJ1-2, and TRBD1 aligns with 7 junction nucleotides. The sequenced sample consisted of PBMCs or T cells enriched from blood (not recorded which). The sequence derives from a woman between 45 and 65 years old who had recovered from COVID-19. The CDR3 region: CASSLDRRYGYTF. The DNA sequence is as follows: TGTGCCAGCAGTTTGGACAGGCGCTATGGCTACACCTTC.